This T cell receptor beta chain was sequenced in a study of early T cells in non-severe SARS-CoV-2 infection. On the study more broadly: Sequencing used unsorted whole-blood bulk RNA, so chains lack pairing. The study, taken as a whole, reports: Lookups in VDJdb leaned toward anti-spike CD8 responses and missed private and CD4 specificities.

This CDR3 contains 15 residues. Germline lookup yields CDR1 MGHRA and CDR2 YSYEKL. V was clipped by 4 bases and J by 5 bases, with 17 bases between them. Each cDNA molecule carried a unique molecular identifier. TCRdb reanalysed the 5' RACE reads using MiXCR and keeps one entry per CDR3 protein. The data show about 60,000 distinct CDR3 sequences, roughly 12% seen once. As concerns this clonotype: What it binds is not known.

The TCR originated in an adult who was a healthcare worker with PCR-confirmed SARS-CoV-2 infection or an uninfected control (not recorded which). J is TRBJ2-5 and V is TRBV4-1, with D perhaps being TRBD1 or TRBD2 (5 bases each). Material: whole blood. The CDR3, as DNA: TGCGCCAGCAGCCGATCCGGGGCGAATGCGGAGACCCAGTACTTC. Amino acid sequence: CASSRSGANAETQYF.